These T cell receptor beta chains were read from a single sample in a study of blood T cell repertoires in COVID-19. Repertoires were generated with immunoSEQ multiplex PCR, while TCRdb's copy carries only in-frame clones and drops some. The sample has some 250,000 clones, about 90% seen once; the top ten hold about 3.3%. The sample taken for sequencing was PBMCs or T cells enriched from blood (not recorded which). The receptors stem from a woman between 40 and 50 years old with acute COVID-19. Each CDR3 is given with its conserved first and last residue. The D gene is left open where the match is weak. Clone size is shown for a subset of rows, as once, few, many or a class of expanded clone.

cdr3_nt cdr3_aa j_call d_call clone_size v_call
TGTGCCACCAGCAACCCCGGGACAGGGGCCTACGAGCAGTACTTC CATSNPGTGAYEQYF TRBJ2-7 TRBD1 . TRBV15
TGTGCCAGCAGTTACATGATACAGAGCACCGGGGAGCTGTTTTTT CASSYMIQSTGELFF TRBJ2-2 . few TRBV6-2/TRBV6-3
TGTGCCAGCAGTACCCCCGGGACAGCACTCACAGATACGCAGTATTTT CASSTPGTALTDTQYF TRBJ2-3 TRBD1 . TRBV28
TGCGCCAGCAGCTCCTTGACAGGGGGAAACACTGAAGCTTTCTTT CASSSLTGGNTEAFF TRBJ1-1 TRBD1 . TRBV5-1
TGCGCCAGCAGCTTGGGGCAGGGAAGCCAGCCCCAGCATTTT CASSLGQGSQPQHF TRBJ1-5 . . TRBV5-1
TGCGCCAGCAGCTCGGGACTAGCGGGCACAGATACGCAGTATTTT CASSSGLAGTDTQYF TRBJ2-3 TRBD2 . TRBV5-1
TGTGCCAGCAGCTCCACGGTCGTTAATGAAAAACTGTTTTTT CASSSTVVNEKLFF TRBJ1-4 . . TRBV11-3
TGTGCCAGCAGCTTAATCAGGTCGGGGAGAACTGAAGCTTTCTTT CASSLIRSGRTEAFF TRBJ1-1 . . TRBV11-1
TGTGCCACCAGTGACCCGGGACTAGCGGGTTCCTACAATGAGCAGTTCTTC CATSDPGLAGSYNEQFF TRBJ2-1 TRBD2 once TRBV24-1
TGTGCCAGAAGCTTGAGACAGGGAACTTTGTCCTATGGCTACACCTTC CARSLRQGTLSYGYTF TRBJ1-2 . . TRBV7-5
TGTGCCAGCAGCCAAGAGGGAGAGGGCAATCAGCCCCAGCATTTT CASSQEGEGNQPQHF TRBJ1-5 . . TRBV4-2
TGTGCCAGTAGTAGTTTGCAGGGCTCTATTAGCACCGGGGAGCTGTTTTTT CASSSLQGSISTGELFF TRBJ2-2 . . TRBV19
TGTGCCAGCACCCCGGCGGTGAACACTGAAGCTTTCTTT CASTPAVNTEAFF TRBJ1-1 . . TRBV3-1/TRBV3-2
TGTGCCACCAGCAGAAACTATCCGGGACAGGGGGCGGGGGAGCAGTACTTC CATSRNYPGQGAGEQYF TRBJ2-7 TRBD1 . TRBV15
TGTGCCAGCAGCATTCAGGGGGGCGTCAACTATGGCTACACCTTC CASSIQGGVNYGYTF TRBJ1-2 TRBD1 . TRBV7-2
TGTGCCAGCAGCGCTTACGGGAGCTCCTACGAGCAGTACTTC CASSAYGSSYEQYF TRBJ2-7 . few TRBV9
TGTGCCAGCAGTGAACAGGCAGAAACCAAAAACATTCAGTACTTC CASSEQAETKNIQYF TRBJ2-4 . . TRBV25-1
TGTGCCAGCCAATTCGGGACTAGCTCCGCCTACGAGCAGTACTTC CASQFGTSSAYEQYF TRBJ2-7 TRBD2 . TRBV6-5
TGTGCCAGCAGCAAAGGGGACAGCTCGTTTGATTTTAAGAATCAGCCCCAGCATTTT CASSKGDSSFDFKNQPQHF TRBJ1-5 . . TRBV21-1
TGTGCCAGCAGCCTAGCAGCGGGAGACCCCTACGAGCAGTACTTC CASSLAAGDPYEQYF TRBJ2-7 TRBD2 . TRBV7-2
TGCGCCAGCAGCCTGGGACTAGCGGAGCGAAGCACAGATACGCAGTATTTT CASSLGLAERSTDTQYF TRBJ2-3 TRBD2 . TRBV5-1
TGTGCCAGCAGCTCGACAGGGTTTACCGGGGAGCTGTTTTTT CASSSTGFTGELFF TRBJ2-2 TRBD1 . TRBV5-6
TGCGCCAGCAGCCAAGAACTAGCGGGAGGACGCACCGGGGAGCTGTTTTTT CASSQELAGGRTGELFF TRBJ2-2 TRBD2 . TRBV4-1
TGTGCCAGCAGCCCCGGACTAGCGGGTTACAATGAGCAGTTCTTC CASSPGLAGYNEQFF TRBJ2-1 TRBD2 few TRBV6-5
TGTGCCTGGAGAGCGCCAGCCGGGATCAACTATGGCTACACCTTC CAWRAPAGINYGYTF TRBJ1-2 . . TRBV30
TGTGCCAGCTCACCCCCGGGACTAGCGGGAGTCTATGAGCAGTTCTTC CASSPPGLAGVYEQFF TRBJ2-1 TRBD2 . TRBV18
TGTGCCAGCAGCGCACCCCCCACAGGGGACTATAATTCACCCCTCCACTTT CASSAPPTGDYNSPLHF TRBJ1-6 TRBD1 . TRBV11-3
TGTGCCAGCAGCTACTCCGGGACAGGGCACTACGAGCAGTACTTC CASSYSGTGHYEQYF TRBJ2-7 TRBD1 . TRBV7-2
TGTGCCAGCAGCTTCCTCCGGGACACGAACACCGGGGAGCTGTTTTTT CASSFLRDTNTGELFF TRBJ2-2 . . TRBV7-8
TGTGCCAGCAGCCCTCAGGGATCTTTCTCCTACGAGCAGTACTTC CASSPQGSFSYEQYF TRBJ2-7 . . TRBV7-2
TGTGCCAGCTCACCACCGACAGGGACCGGGGGCTACACCTTC CASSPPTGTGGYTF TRBJ1-2 TRBD1 . TRBV18
TGTGCCAGCAGCTATCAAGGGGGCGGGATGACCTACGAGCAGTACTTC CASSYQGGGMTYEQYF TRBJ2-7 . . TRBV7-2
TGTGCCAGCAGCCAATGGGGAGAAGGGACCGGGGAGCTGTTTTTT CASSQWGEGTGELFF TRBJ2-2 . once TRBV4-2
TGTGCCAGCAGCATCCGACAGGGGCGGAATGAGCAGTTCTTC CASSIRQGRNEQFF TRBJ2-1 TRBD1 . TRBV7-9
TGCAGCGTTGATGGAGGGCCGTACCAAGAGACCCAGTACTTC CSVDGGPYQETQYF TRBJ2-5 . . TRBV29-1
TGTGCCAGCAGTGAGCCACTCCAAGAGACCCAGTACTTC CASSEPLQETQYF TRBJ2-5 . . TRBV25-1
TGCGCCAGCAGCTTGGGTGTTGCGGGAGGAGTCGTCATTCAGTACTTC CASSLGVAGGVVIQYF TRBJ2-4 TRBD2 . TRBV5-1
TGTGCCAGCAGCCAAATAACAGGGGGCGCGACCACTGAAGCTTTCTTT CASSQITGGATTEAFF TRBJ1-1 TRBD1 . TRBV4-2
TGTGCCAGCAGAGACAGGAGCCAAGAGACCCAGTACTTC CASRDRSQETQYF TRBJ2-5 . . TRBV11-3
TGTGCTAGTGGTTTGGACACCAAGCTTAGCGGGAGGCGTCCTGACTACGAGCAGTACTTC CASGLDTKLSGRRPDYEQYF TRBJ2-7 TRBD2 . TRBV12-5
TGTGCTAGTGGTTTGTTCCGGGCTAGCGGGGACAATGAGCAGTTCTTC CASGLFRASGDNEQFF TRBJ2-1 TRBD2 . TRBV12-5
TGTGCCAGCAGCTCCGACATTAACACAGATACGCAGTATTTT CASSSDINTDTQYF TRBJ2-3 . . TRBV7-9
TGCAGCGTTGGGGGACAACTACTCGACTATGGCTACACCTTC CSVGGQLLDYGYTF TRBJ1-2 . . TRBV29-1
TGTGCCAGCAGGGTAGGACAGGGGGAATTTTACGAGCAGTACTTC CASRVGQGEFYEQYF TRBJ2-7 TRBD1 once TRBV5-4
TGTGCCAGCAGGCGGGACAGGGCCAATGAGCAGTTCTTC CASRRDRANEQFF TRBJ2-1 TRBD1 . TRBV2
TGTGCCAGCAGCCCTAGGTACGGGGAGCAGTACTTC CASSPRYGEQYF TRBJ2-7 . . TRBV3-1/TRBV3-2
TGTGCCTGGAGCTCGGGAGGGGCCTACGAGCAGTACTTC CAWSSGGAYEQYF TRBJ2-7 TRBD2 . TRBV30
TGCGCCAGCAGCCCATACGGACAGGGCGAGGGCGGGGAGCTGTTTTTT CASSPYGQGEGGELFF TRBJ2-2 TRBD1 once TRBV5-1
TGTGCCAGCTCATCCGTAGGGGGCGAAATCATGAACACTGAAGCTTTCTTT CASSSVGGEIMNTEAFF TRBJ1-1 TRBD1 . TRBV18
TGCGCCAGCAGCTTGCTTTCCGGGACTAGCTCCGAGCAGTACTTC CASSLLSGTSSEQYF TRBJ2-7 TRBD2 . TRBV5-1
TGTGCCAGCAGTCCCACAACAGGAACTTTAGCCAAAAACATTCAGTACTTC CASSPTTGTLAKNIQYF TRBJ2-4 . . TRBV28
TGTGCCAGCAGCCAAGAGCAGCTTACTAGCGGGAGGTTTCGGACAGATACGCAGTATTTT CASSQEQLTSGRFRTDTQYF TRBJ2-3 TRBD2 few TRBV14
TGTGCCAGCAGCTTAATCGGGGGGCTTAACACTGAAGCTTTCTTT CASSLIGGLNTEAFF TRBJ1-1 . . TRBV7-3